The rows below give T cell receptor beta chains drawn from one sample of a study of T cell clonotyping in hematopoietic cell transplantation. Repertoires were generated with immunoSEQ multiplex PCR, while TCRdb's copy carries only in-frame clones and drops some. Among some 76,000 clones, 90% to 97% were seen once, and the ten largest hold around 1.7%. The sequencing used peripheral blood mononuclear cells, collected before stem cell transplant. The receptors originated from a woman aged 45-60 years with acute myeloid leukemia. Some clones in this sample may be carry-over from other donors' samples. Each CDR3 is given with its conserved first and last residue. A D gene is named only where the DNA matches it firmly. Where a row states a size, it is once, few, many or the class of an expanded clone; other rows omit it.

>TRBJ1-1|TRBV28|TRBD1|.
CASSPGGIPGAFF
TGTGCCAGCAGTCCAGGGGGCATCCCAGGAGCTTTCTTT
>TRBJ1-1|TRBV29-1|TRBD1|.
CSSRGLGDRAYTEAFF
TGCAGCAGCCGCGGGTTGGGAGACAGGGCCTACACTGAAGCTTTCTTT
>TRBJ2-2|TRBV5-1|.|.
CASSSGRVGTGELFF
TGCGCCAGCAGCTCCGGCAGGGTGGGGACCGGGGAGCTGTTTTTT
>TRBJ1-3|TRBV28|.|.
CASSLLTGLSSGNTIYF
TGTGCCAGCAGTTTGCTAACGGGTCTCAGCTCTGGAAACACCATATATTTT
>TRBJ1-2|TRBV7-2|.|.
CASSLTGQISGYTF
TGTGCCAGCAGCTTAACAGGGCAGATTAGTGGCTACACCTTC
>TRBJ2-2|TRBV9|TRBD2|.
CASSVGTSSANTGELFF
TGTGCCAGCAGCGTGGGGACTAGCTCCGCGAACACCGGGGAGCTGTTTTTT
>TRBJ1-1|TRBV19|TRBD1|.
CATQKDRANTEAFF
TGTGCCACACAAAAGGACAGGGCGAACACTGAAGCTTTCTTT
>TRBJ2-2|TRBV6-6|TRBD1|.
CASSIDRANTGELFF
TGTGCCAGCAGTATAGACAGGGCGAACACCGGGGAGCTGTTTTTT
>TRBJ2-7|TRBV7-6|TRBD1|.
CASSLSSGQGYEQYF
TGTGCCAGCAGCTTATCGTCGGGACAGGGATACGAGCAGTACTTC
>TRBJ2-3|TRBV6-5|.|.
CASSSPGTDTQYF
TGTGCCAGCAGTAGCCCGGGCACAGATACGCAGTATTTT
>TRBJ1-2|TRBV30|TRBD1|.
CAWSVSRGHIYGYTF
TGTGCCTGGAGTGTTAGCAGGGGGCATATCTATGGCTACACCTTC
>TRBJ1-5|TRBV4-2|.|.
CASSQGRAENQPQHF
TGTGCCAGCAGCCAGGGGAGGGCGGAGAATCAGCCCCAGCATTTT
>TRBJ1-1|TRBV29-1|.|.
CSVIGGRDTEAFF
TGCAGCGTTATTGGGGGGCGAGACACTGAAGCTTTCTTT
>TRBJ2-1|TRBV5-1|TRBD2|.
CASSSGTGTSGYLNEQFF
TGCGCCAGCAGCTCCGGAACGGGGACTAGCGGGTATCTCAATGAGCAGTTCTTC
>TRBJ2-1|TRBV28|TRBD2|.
CASSPIGTTEQFF
TGTGCCAGCAGCCCGATCGGGACTACTGAGCAGTTCTTC
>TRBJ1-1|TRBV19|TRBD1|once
CASTYRGQVEAFF
TGTGCCAGTACCTACAGGGGGCAAGTTGAAGCTTTCTTT
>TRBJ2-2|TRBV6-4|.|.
CASSVDYTGELFF
TGTGCCAGCAGCGTAGACTACACCGGGGAGCTGTTTTTT
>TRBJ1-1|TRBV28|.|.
CASSTTATEAFF
TGTGCCAGTAGTACGACGGCGACTGAAGCTTTCTTT
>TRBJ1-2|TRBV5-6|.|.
CASSYRTGQNPRHGYTF
TGTGCCAGCAGCTACCGGACTGGACAAAATCCTCGGCATGGCTACACCTTC
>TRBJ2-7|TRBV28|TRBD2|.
CASSGQNPGTSGTYEQYF
TGTGCCAGCAGCGGTCAAAATCCCGGGACTAGCGGAACCTACGAGCAGTACTTC
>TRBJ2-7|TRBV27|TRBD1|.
CASRSPGTGQNEQYF
TGTGCCAGCAGATCACCCGGGACAGGGCAGAACGAGCAGTACTTC
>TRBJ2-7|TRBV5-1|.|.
CASSLGVSGDEQYF
TGCGCCAGCAGCTTGGGGGTATCGGGGGACGAGCAGTACTTC
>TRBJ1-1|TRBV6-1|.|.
CASSELPDPNTEAFF
TGTGCCAGCAGTGAATTGCCCGACCCGAACACTGAAGCTTTCTTT
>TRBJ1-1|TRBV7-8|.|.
CASSLIGGAMNTEAFF
TGTGCCAGCAGCTTAATTGGGGGGGCCATGAACACTGAAGCTTTCTTT
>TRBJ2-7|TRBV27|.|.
CASSPRSDEQYF
TGTGCCAGCAGTCCCCGAAGCGACGAGCAGTACTTC
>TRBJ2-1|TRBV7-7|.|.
CASSGSRDAEQFF
TGTGCTAGCAGCGGCAGTAGGGATGCTGAGCAGTTCTTC
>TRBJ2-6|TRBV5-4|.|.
CASSRENRVGANVLTF
TGTGCCAGCAGCCGAGAGAACAGGGTCGGGGCCAACGTCCTGACTTTC
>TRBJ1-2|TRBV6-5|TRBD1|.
CASRPDRNYGYTF
TGTGCCAGCAGGCCGGACAGGAACTATGGCTACACCTTC
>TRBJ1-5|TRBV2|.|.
CASSPDRVMNQPQHF
TGTGCCAGCAGTCCGGACAGAGTCATGAATCAGCCCCAGCATTTT
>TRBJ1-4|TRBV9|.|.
CASSVAKDSFTNEKLFF
TGTGCCAGCAGCGTCGCAAAAGACAGTTTTACTAATGAAAAACTGTTTTTT
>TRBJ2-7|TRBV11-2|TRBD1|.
CASSSPTGINYEQYF
TGTGCCAGCAGCTCACCGACAGGGATAAACTACGAGCAGTACTTC
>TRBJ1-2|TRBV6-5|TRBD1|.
CASSSPDRGNYGYTF
TGTGCCAGCAGTTCCCCAGACAGGGGGAACTATGGCTACACCTTC
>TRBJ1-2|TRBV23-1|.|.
CASKPQASYGYTF
TGCGCCAGCAAACCACAAGCTTCCTATGGCTACACCTTC
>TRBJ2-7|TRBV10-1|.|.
CASSGGKNSYEQYF
TGCGCCAGCAGTGGGGGTAAGAACTCCTACGAGCAGTACTTC
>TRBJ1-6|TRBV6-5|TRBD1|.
CASSYDRGNSPLHF
TGTGCCAGCAGCTACGACAGGGGAAATTCACCCCTCCACTTT
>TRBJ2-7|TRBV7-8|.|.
CASSPRRWPPYEQYF
TGTGCCAGCAGCCCTAGACGTTGGCCCCCCTACGAGCAGTACTTC
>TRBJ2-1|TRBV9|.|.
CASSLRGRRNEQFF
TGTGCCAGCAGCCTCAGGGGTCGGCGCAATGAGCAGTTCTTC
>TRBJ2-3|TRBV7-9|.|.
CASSLWDTQYF
TGTGCCAGCAGCTTATGGGATACGCAGTATTTT
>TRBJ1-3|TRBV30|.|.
CAWSAAMYYGNTIYF
TGTGCCTGGTCGGCAGCCATGTACTATGGAAACACCATATATTTT
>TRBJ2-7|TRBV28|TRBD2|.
CASSLLAGGPSEQYF
TGTGCCAGCAGTTTACTAGCGGGAGGGCCCTCCGAGCAGTACTTC
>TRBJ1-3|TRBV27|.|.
CASSPRQVSGNTIYF
TGTGCCAGCAGTCCTCGACAGGTCTCTGGAAACACCATATATTTT
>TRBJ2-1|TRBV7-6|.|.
CASSLQGYEQFF
TGTGCCAGCAGCTTACAGGGTTATGAGCAGTTCTTC
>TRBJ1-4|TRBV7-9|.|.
CASSYGDGRDEKLFF
TGTGCCAGCAGCTACGGGGACGGCCGTGATGAAAAACTGTTTTTT
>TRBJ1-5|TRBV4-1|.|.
CASSPRGLSNQPQHF
TGCGCCAGCAGCCCTCGGGGATTGAGCAATCAGCCCCAGCATTTT
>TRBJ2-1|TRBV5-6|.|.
CASSPYRSSYNEQFF
TGTGCCAGCAGCCCGTACAGGAGCTCCTACAATGAGCAGTTCTTC
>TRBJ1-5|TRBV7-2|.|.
CASSLSRGGNQPQHF
TGTGCCAGCAGCTTATCCAGGGGCGGCAATCAGCCCCAGCATTTT
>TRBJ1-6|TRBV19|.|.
CASSRPGPGGSPLHF
TGTGCCAGTAGTAGACCGGGACCGGGGGGTTCACCCCTCCACTTT
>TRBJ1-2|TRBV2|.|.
CASSDGGGGYTF
TGTGCCAGCAGTGATGGGGGTGGTGGCTACACCTTC
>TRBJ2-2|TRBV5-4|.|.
CASSLAVYTGELFF
TGTGCCAGCAGCTTGGCGGTTTACACCGGGGAGCTGTTTTTT
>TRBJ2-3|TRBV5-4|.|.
CASSATSTDTQYF
TGTGCCAGCAGTGCGACTAGCACAGATACGCAGTATTTT
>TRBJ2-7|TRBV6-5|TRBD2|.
CASSKLTSGSAEQYF
TGTGCCAGCAGCAAGCTCACTAGCGGGAGTGCCGAGCAGTACTTC